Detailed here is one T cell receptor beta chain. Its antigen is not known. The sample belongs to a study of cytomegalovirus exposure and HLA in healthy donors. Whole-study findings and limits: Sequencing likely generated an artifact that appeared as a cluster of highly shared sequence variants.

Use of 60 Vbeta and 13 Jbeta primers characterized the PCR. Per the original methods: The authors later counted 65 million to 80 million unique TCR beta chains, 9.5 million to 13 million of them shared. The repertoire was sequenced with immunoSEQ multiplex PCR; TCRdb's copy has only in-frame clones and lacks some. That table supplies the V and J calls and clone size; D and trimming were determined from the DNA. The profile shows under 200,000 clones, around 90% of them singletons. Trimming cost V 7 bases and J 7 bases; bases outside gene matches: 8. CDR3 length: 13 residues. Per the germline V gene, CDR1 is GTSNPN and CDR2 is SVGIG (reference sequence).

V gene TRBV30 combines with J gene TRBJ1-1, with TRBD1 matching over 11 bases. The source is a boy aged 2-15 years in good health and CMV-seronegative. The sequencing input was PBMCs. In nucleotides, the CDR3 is TGTGCCTTGGGCCCGGGACAGGGGGTTGAAGCTTTCTTT. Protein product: CALGPGQGVEAFF.